This note documents a single T cell receptor (beta chain) sequence. The DNA input per sorted-subset replicate PCR was roughly 0.2 ug, corresponding to some 30,000 T cell genomes. This table comes from immunoSEQ multiplex PCR, and its TCRdb copy is limited to in-frame clones, with some not included. Of around 1,900,000 clones in the sample, about 93% were seen once. This CDR3 is built from 16 residues. The V gene end was trimmed by 1 base and the J gene end by 7 bases; junction bases not matched to a gene: 10. Germline loops: CDR1 MGHDK, CDR2 SYGVNS. This sample is part of a study of shared clonotypes between healthy human individuals. Terminally differentiated effector memory CD45RA+ cells were excluded from the naive CD8 cells, which were CD45RO-negative and positively selected for CCR7.

The sequenced material came from naive CD8+ T cells from PBMCs. The rearrangement links TRBV25-1 to TRBJ2-1, with TRBD1 matching over 7 bases. The receptor comes from a man aged 18 to 30 in good health. Some clones in this sample may be carry-over from other donors' samples. CDR3 nucleotide sequence: TGTGCCAGCAGTGAATTCACGGGGACAGCGCTTAATGAGCAGTTCTTC. The encoded protein is CASSEFTGTALNEQFF.